The 5 T cell receptor beta chains presented below share a single source sample, sequenced in a study of CD8 T cells in Susac syndrome. RNA amounts of roughly 0.5 to 1 ug underwent reverse transcription with random hexamers. TCRdb recomputed calls from the immunoSEQ multiplex PCR reads with MiXCR, one row per CDR3 protein. The data contain 50,000 to 65,000 distinct CDR3 sequences, more than 90% of them seen just once; the ten biggest clones take up about 0.21%. Sequencing was carried out using CD8+ T cells from PBMCs. The receptors originated from a human donor in good health.

V and J are TRBV4-1 and TRBJ2-2, with 8 nucleotides matching TRBD1. The ends lost 2 bases at V and 5 bases at J; junction bases unmatched: 1. Germline assignment: CDR1 MGHRA and CDR2 YSYEKL. CDR3 length: 14 residues. The chain's CDR3 is CASSQRQGTGELFF. The CDR3 nucleotides are TGCGCCAGCAGCCAACGACAGGGGACCGGGGAGCTGTTTTTT.

The CDR3 DNA sequence: TGTGCCAGCAGTTGGCTGGACAGGGTCAACACTGAAGCTTTCTTT. Residues: CASSWLDRVNTEAFF. The J gene is TRBJ1-1, the V gene TRBV6-5; 8 bases are shared with TRBD1. V shed 4 bases, J shed 2 bases, and the junction held 6 bases outside the gene matches. CDR3 size: 15 residues. CDR1 MNHEY and CDR2 SVGAGI come from the germline V gene.

This chain uses TRBV6-5 with TRBJ2-2, with D perhaps TRBD1 (6 bases). The V end was cut by 4 bases, the J end by 6 bases, with 12 bases between. Germline V CDR1 and CDR2: MNHEY, SVGAGI. The CDR3 consists of 14 residues. The CDR3 region is CASSFHRVSGELFF. CDR3 nucleotides: TGTGCCAGCAGTTTCCACAGGGTATCCGGGGAGCTGTTTTTT.

This chain links TRBV7-9 with TRBJ1-2, with 7 bases aligning to TRBD1. V shed 5 bases and J 4 bases; nucleotides not matched to a gene: 10. The CDR3 contains 15 residues. Germline loops: CDR1 SEHNR, CDR2 FQNEAQ (reference sequence). For the CDR3, the DNA is TGTGCCAGCAGCCCACGACAGGGTGGGTCCTATGGCTACACCTTC. This gives the protein CASSPRQGGSYGYTF.

V usage is TRBV30 and J usage is TRBJ2-3, with a weak D call TRBD2 (6 bases). This CDR3 is 13 amino acids long. From germline, CDR1 is GTSNPN and CDR2 SVGIG (reference sequence). Between the trimmed V and J ends, which lost 5 bases and 4 bases, there was a span of 13 bases. CDR3 sequence: CAWGPGGPDTQYF. CDR3 bases: TGTGCCTGGGGGCCCGGGGGTCCAGATACGCAGTATTTT.